This entry describes one T cell receptor beta chain. The data were obtained in a study of T cell changes during pregnancy in multiple sclerosis. Clones were read by immunoSEQ multiplex PCR, and TCRdb kept only the in-frame ones, dropping some. This sample carries approximately 30,000 clones, about 88% of them seen once, and the ten largest clones take 8.3%. The CDR3 has 11 residues. The germline CDR1 and CDR2 sequences are GTSNPN and SVGIG (reference sequence). V lost 8 bases to trimming and J lost 4 bases; unmatched junction nucleotides: 4. The V call is TRBV30, the J call TRBJ1-2; TRBD1 matches at 7 bases. The sequence was collected from a female donor with multiple sclerosis, enrolled in a pregnancy study. Sequencing used CD8+ T cells from peripheral blood mononuclear cells, obtained in the second trimester of pregnancy. CDR3 amino acids: CAGYRGYGYTF. CDR3 in DNA: TGTGCCGGGTACAGGGGCTATGGCTACACCTTC.